The 26 T cell receptor beta chains below were found in one sample sequenced in a study of blood T cell repertoires in COVID-19. Libraries were prepared by immunoSEQ multiplex PCR; TCRdb keeps only in-frame clonotypes and omits some of them. The sample lists under 200,000 clones; roughly nine tenths were seen once. Sequenced sample: peripheral blood. The receptors here all came from a woman of 80 years or more in a cohort sampled during active or convalescent COVID-19.

This clone was recorded only once. The chain uses TRBV13 and TRBJ2-5; D ambiguous. The germline V gene has CDR1 PRHDT and CDR2 FYEKMQ (reference sequence). The CDR3 is 12 residues long. Trimming took off 5 bases at V and 1 base at J, with 5 bases between the two ends. CDR3 DNA: TGTGCCAGCAGCCTACCCCAAGAGACCCAGTACTTC. It encodes CASSLPQETQYF.

Here the CDR3 reads CASSQEGAKLFF. The CDR3 DNA reads TGTGCCAGCAGCCAAGAAGGGGCGAAACTGTTTTTT. The chain uses TRBV14 and TRBJ1-4, with D perhaps TRBD1 (5 bases). The CDR3 runs 12 residues. The V gene lost 0 bases and the J gene lost 11 bases, with 7 bases spanning the gap. Germline V gene data show CDR1 as SGHDN and CDR2 as FVKESK.

The chain uses TRBV28 and TRBJ2-7; the match to TRBD1 covers 8 bases. J gave up 0 bases and V 4 bases, and 5 bases lay outside the gene matches. CDR1 and CDR2 (germline): MDHEN, SYDVKM. The CDR3 is made up of 15 amino acids. This CDR3 is CASSSTGAVSYEQYF. The CDR3 nucleotides read TGTGCCAGCAGTTCGACAGGGGCGGTCTCCTACGAGCAGTACTTC. Using reference TRBV28 and TRBJ2-7 for the parts outside the CDR3, the full variable domain is DVKVTQSSRYLVKRTGEKVFLECVQDMDHENMFWYRQDPGLGLRLIYFSYDVKMKEKGDIPEGYSVSREKKERFSLILESASTNQTSMYLCASSSTGAVSYEQYFGPGTRLTVT.

The chain employs TRBV5-4 and TRBJ2-1, with D possibly matching TRBD1 (5 bases). Trimming stripped 6 bases from V and 0 bases from J, with 16 bases between. The CDR3 contains 16 residues. The germline CDR1 and CDR2 sequences are SGHNT and YYREEE (reference sequence). The CDR3 coding sequence is TGTGCCAGCACCCCCGGTGGGGCTGCCTCCTACAATGAGCAGTTCTTC. This codes for CASTPGGAASYNEQFF.

The rearrangement uses TRBV5-4 and TRBJ2-1, with a possible D match to TRBD2 (6 bases). Germline V lookup: CDR1 SGHNT, CDR2 YYREEE (reference sequence). The V gene lost 1 base and the J gene lost 2 bases, with 13 bases spanning the gap. The CDR3 is made up of 16 amino acids. The CDR3 loop is CASSLFGGGAYNEQFF. CDR3 sequence (DNA): TGTGCCAGCAGCTTGTTTGGGGGAGGAGCCTACAATGAGCAGTTCTTC.

This rearrangement joins TRBV3-1 (or the pseudogene TRBV3-2) to TRBJ2-5, with TRBD2 matching 14 bases. V shed 4 bases and J 5 bases; nucleotides not matched to a gene: 6. The CDR3 contains 16 residues. Germline values: CDR1 LGHDT, CDR2 YNNKEL (reference sequence). The CDR3: CASSPGLAGEVETQYF. The DNA for the CDR3 is TGTGCCAGCAGCCCGGGACTAGCGGGAGAGGTGGAGACCCAGTACTTC.

The chain employs TRBV5-1 and TRBJ2-1, with 7 bases lining up with TRBD2. Trimming removed 4 bases from V and 5 bases from J; junction bases left unmatched: 9. The CDR3 is 15 residues long. Germline CDR1 reads SGHRS; CDR2 reads YFSETQ. The CDR3 reads CASSPRLAAHNEQFF. The CDR3 coding sequence is TGCGCCAGCAGCCCGCGACTAGCCGCACACAATGAGCAGTTCTTC.

This clone has a handful of counts. The chain recombines TRBV11-2 with TRBJ1-3; D is possibly TRBD1 (5 bases). Per germline, CDR1 SGHAT and CDR2 FQNNGV. V was shortened by 7 bases and J by 3 bases, with 7 bases between the two germline ends. CDR3 size: 12 residues. CDR3 DNA sequence: TGTGCCAGCAAGGACATTGGAAACACCATATATTTT. It is translated as CASKDIGNTIYF.

Only one count was recorded for this clone. V is TRBV10-3 and J is TRBJ2-5; a possible D gene is TRBD2 (7 bases). The V gene lost 3 bases and the J gene lost 5 bases, with 16 bases spanning the gap. CDR3 length: 15 residues. Germline V lookup: CDR1 ENHRY, CDR2 SYGVKD. The CDR3 region is CAISDLKGGRETQYF. In DNA form, the CDR3 reads TGTGCCATCAGTGACCTTAAGGGGGGGCGGGAGACCCAGTACTTC.

The chain carries TRBV3-1 (or the pseudogene TRBV3-2) and TRBJ2-1, with TRBD1 matching over 8 bases. CDR1 is LGHDT, CDR2 YNNKEL, per germline (reference sequence). This CDR3 is 17 amino acids long. The junction had 17 bases not matched to a gene; V was cut back by 4 bases and J by 9 bases. CDR3 DNA: TGTGCCAGCAGCCGAGGAATTCGGGACAGGACATACGCTGAGCAGTTCTTC. Residues: CASSRGIRDRTYAEQFF.

The gene calls are TRBV5-4 and TRBJ2-5, with D unresolved. Per the germline V gene, CDR1 is SGHNT and CDR2 is YYREEE (reference sequence). Deletions cut 2 bases from V and 5 bases from J, with 7 bases between. This CDR3 is built from 12 residues. CDR3 protein: CASSLDIETQYF. The DNA of the CDR3 is TGTGCCAGCAGCTTAGACATTGAGACCCAGTACTTC.

Here the CDR3 reads CASSRPGQGPFWVFF. DNA of the CDR3: TGTGCCAGCAGTCGACCGGGACAGGGCCCATTCTGGGTTTTCTTT. The V gene is TRBV6-5, the J gene TRBJ1-1, with 9 bases fitting TRBD1. Germline loops: CDR1 MNHEY, CDR2 SVGAGI. V lost 5 bases to trimming and J lost 13 bases; unmatched junction nucleotides: 17. The CDR3 sequence is 15 residues long.

J is TRBJ2-1 and V is TRBV11-3; a weak D match, TRBD2 (6 bases). From germline, CDR1 is SGHNT and CDR2 YENEEA. Trimming removed 3 bases from V and 7 bases from J, with 16 bases in between. The CDR3 totals 15 residues. The CDR3 DNA reads as TGTGCCAGCAGCTTTCTGGGCGGGGCGGGGAATGAGCAGTTCTTC. This codes for CASSFLGGAGNEQFF.

The chain links TRBV11-2 to TRBJ2-7, with 8 bases aligning to TRBD2. CDR1 and CDR2 (germline): SGHAT, FQNNGV. The CDR3 covers 15 residues. V was clipped by 1 base and J by 3 bases; unmatched bases: 5. CDR3 DNA: TGTGCCAGCAGCTTAGGCGGGAGGTTATTCTACGAGCAGTACGTC. Amino acids: CASSLGGRLFYEQYV.

In this sample, this clone turned up a few times. This chain joins TRBV5-1 and TRBJ2-7; 7 bases match TRBD2. The CDR3 runs to 14 residues. The germline gives CDR1 SGHRS, CDR2 YFSETQ. The V gene end was trimmed by 0 bases and the J gene end by 7 bases; junction bases not matched to a gene: 7. The CDR3 protein is CASSLGTGEGEQYV. In DNA, the CDR3 is TGCGCCAGCAGCTTGGGTACGGGGGAGGGTGAGCAGTACGTC.

The chain combines TRBV2 with TRBJ1-5; the match to TRBD1 covers 9 bases. V shed 6 bases and J 2 bases; nucleotides not matched to a gene: 5. The CDR3 is 15 residues long. Germline V CDR1 and CDR2: SNHLY, FYNNEI. The CDR3 region is CASSTGGFGNQPQHF. In DNA, the CDR3 is TGTGCCAGCAGCACAGGGGGCTTTGGCAATCAGCCCCAGCATTTT.

The V gene is TRBV2, the J gene TRBJ2-2, with 7 bases aligning to TRBD1. V trimming: 6 bases; J trimming: 4 bases; junction bases outside the gene matches: 8. The CDR3 has 15 amino acids. Germline assignment: CDR1 SNHLY and CDR2 FYNNEI. CDR3 residues: CASSPDRVGTGELFF. The DNA of the CDR3 is TGTGCCAGCAGCCCAGACAGGGTTGGCACCGGGGAGCTGTTTTTT.

This chain uses TRBV29-1 with TRBJ2-1; 12 bases fit TRBD2. CDR3 length: 16 residues. Germline assignment: CDR1 SQVTM and CDR2 ANQGSEA. The J segment lost 4 bases and the V segment lost 6 bases, leaving 10 bases of the junction unmatched. The CDR3 DNA sequence: TGCAGCGTCCGACAGACTAGCGGGAGAACATACAATGAGCAGTTCTTC. Translating gives CSVRQTSGRTYNEQFF.

This clone was picked up a small number of times. This chain uses TRBV9 with TRBJ2-1, with D perhaps TRBD2 (6 bases). V was pared by 3 bases and J by 0 bases, with 13 bases between. Germline V gives CDR1 SGDLS, CDR2 YYNGEE. The CDR3 is 16 residues long. CDR3 loop: CASSGGDGSSYNEQFF. The CDR3, as DNA: TGTGCCAGCAGCGGGGGAGACGGGAGCTCCTACAATGAGCAGTTCTTC.

The chain combines TRBV7-2 with TRBJ2-1, with a tentative D call TRBD2 (7 bases). V lost 4 bases to trimming and J lost 9 bases, with 13 bases between them. From germline, CDR1 is SGHTA and CDR2 FQGNSA. The CDR3 sequence is 13 residues long. CDR3 bases: TGTGCCAGCAGCTACTACAGGGAGGGTGAGCAGTTCTTC. It codes for CASSYYREGEQFF.

The J gene is TRBJ1-2, the V gene TRBV28, with unresolved D. Deletions cut 5 bases from V and 2 bases from J, with 9 bases between. CDR1 is MDHEN, CDR2 SYDVKM, per germline. The CDR3 contains 13 residues. The CDR3 sequence: CASSQTLNYGYTF. The CDR3, as DNA: TGTGCCAGCAGTCAGACATTAAACTATGGCTACACCTTC.

The rearrangement uses TRBV19 and TRBJ2-2; D is ambiguous. V lost 6 bases and J lost 2, with 10 bases in between. This CDR3 comprises 14 residues. Germline V gene data show CDR1 as LNHDA and CDR2 as SQIVND (reference sequence). DNA of the CDR3: TGTGCCAGTAGGCGGCACTATAACACCGGGGAGCTGTTTTTT. This gives the protein CASRRHYNTGELFF. The full variable domain, completed using reference TRBV19 and TRBJ2-2, is DGGITQSPKYLFRKEGQNVTLSCEQNLNHDAMYWYRQDPGQGLRLIYYSQIVNDFQKGDIAEGYSVSREKKESFPLTVTSAQKNPTAFYLCASRRHYNTGELFFGEGSRLTVL.

This clone appeared once. V and J are TRBV7-9 and TRBJ2-7; a possible D gene is TRBD2 (6 bases). Deletions cut 3 bases from V and 5 bases from J, with 8 bases between. Germline assignment: CDR1 SEHNR and CDR2 FQNEAQ (reference sequence). This CDR3 has 12 amino acids. The CDR3 is CASSLGGDEQYV. CDR3 bases: TGTGCCAGCAGCTTGGGGGGAGACGAGCAGTACGTC.

This chain joins TRBV10-3 and TRBJ2-6; tentatively, D is TRBD1 (6 bases). This CDR3 is 15 amino acids long. Per germline, CDR1 ENHRY and CDR2 SYGVKD. V shed 3 bases and J shed 2 bases, with 8 bases lying between them. The DNA of the CDR3 is TGTGCCATCAGTGATACAGGGCCTGGGGCCAACGTCCTGACTTTC. Its translation is CAISDTGPGANVLTF.

The chain has TRBV24-1 and TRBJ2-5, with 8 bases lining up with TRBD2. The CDR3 covers 14 residues. The V gene's germline CDR1 is KGHDR and CDR2 SFDVKD. Unmatched junction bases numbered 10, after V lost 10 bases and J lost 4 bases. The CDR3: CATAGTGGGETQYF. CDR3 DNA: TGTGCCACAGCCGGAACGGGAGGGGGAGAGACCCAGTACTTC.

Worth noting for this clone: Other nucleotide sequences in the sample specify the same CDR3. The CDR3 protein is CASRGQGNQPQHF. The CDR3 coding sequence is TGTGCCAGCAGGGGACAGGGAAATCAGCCCCAGCATTTT. This chain uses TRBV6-5 with TRBJ1-5, with 9 positions matching TRBD1. The CDR3 runs to 13 residues. From germline, CDR1 is MNHEY and CDR2 SVGAGI. V was clipped by 6 bases and J by 4 bases; unmatched bases: 1.